This TCR beta chain came from a study of cytomegalovirus exposure and HLA in healthy donors. The PCR was carried out with 60 Vbeta primers and 13 Jbeta primers. Profiling relied on immunoSEQ multiplex PCR, and the TCRdb table lists in-frame clones only, not all of them. The sample includes tens of thousands of clones, just under 80% seen only once; the top ten take roughly a tenth. The donors, nominally healthy at sampling, likely had unrecorded immune exposures. V lost 0 bases and J 5 bases, leaving 12 bases between the germline ends. CDR1 and CDR2 from the germline V gene are SGHDN and FVKESK. The CDR3 contains 15 residues. In regard to this clone: Its antigen is unknown.

The study's findings and limits: Several of the most significant clusters appeared linked to common viral pathogens, based on a later analysis.

J is TRBJ2-3 and V is TRBV14; perhaps TRBD2 as D (5 bases). This TCR was recovered from a man aged 35-49 years in good health and CMV-seronegative. Material: PBMCs. The CDR3 protein is CASSQERLARDTQYF. CDR3 in DNA: TGTGCCAGCAGCCAAGAACGGTTAGCGCGAGATACGCAGTATTTT.